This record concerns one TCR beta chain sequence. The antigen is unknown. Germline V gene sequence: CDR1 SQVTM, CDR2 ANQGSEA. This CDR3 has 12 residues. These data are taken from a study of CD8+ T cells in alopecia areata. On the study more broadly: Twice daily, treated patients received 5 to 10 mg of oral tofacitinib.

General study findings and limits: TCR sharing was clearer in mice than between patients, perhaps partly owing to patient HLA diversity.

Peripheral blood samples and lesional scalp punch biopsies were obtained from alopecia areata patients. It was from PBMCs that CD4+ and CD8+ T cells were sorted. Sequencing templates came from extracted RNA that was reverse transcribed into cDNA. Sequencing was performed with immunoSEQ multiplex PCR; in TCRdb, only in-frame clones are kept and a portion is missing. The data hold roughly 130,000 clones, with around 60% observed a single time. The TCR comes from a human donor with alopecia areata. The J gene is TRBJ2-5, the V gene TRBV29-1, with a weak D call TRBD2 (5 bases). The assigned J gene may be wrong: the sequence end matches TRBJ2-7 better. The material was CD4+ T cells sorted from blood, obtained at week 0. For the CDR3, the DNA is TGCAGCGTTGTTCGGGGAAACTACGAGCAGTACTTC. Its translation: CSVVRGNYEQYF.